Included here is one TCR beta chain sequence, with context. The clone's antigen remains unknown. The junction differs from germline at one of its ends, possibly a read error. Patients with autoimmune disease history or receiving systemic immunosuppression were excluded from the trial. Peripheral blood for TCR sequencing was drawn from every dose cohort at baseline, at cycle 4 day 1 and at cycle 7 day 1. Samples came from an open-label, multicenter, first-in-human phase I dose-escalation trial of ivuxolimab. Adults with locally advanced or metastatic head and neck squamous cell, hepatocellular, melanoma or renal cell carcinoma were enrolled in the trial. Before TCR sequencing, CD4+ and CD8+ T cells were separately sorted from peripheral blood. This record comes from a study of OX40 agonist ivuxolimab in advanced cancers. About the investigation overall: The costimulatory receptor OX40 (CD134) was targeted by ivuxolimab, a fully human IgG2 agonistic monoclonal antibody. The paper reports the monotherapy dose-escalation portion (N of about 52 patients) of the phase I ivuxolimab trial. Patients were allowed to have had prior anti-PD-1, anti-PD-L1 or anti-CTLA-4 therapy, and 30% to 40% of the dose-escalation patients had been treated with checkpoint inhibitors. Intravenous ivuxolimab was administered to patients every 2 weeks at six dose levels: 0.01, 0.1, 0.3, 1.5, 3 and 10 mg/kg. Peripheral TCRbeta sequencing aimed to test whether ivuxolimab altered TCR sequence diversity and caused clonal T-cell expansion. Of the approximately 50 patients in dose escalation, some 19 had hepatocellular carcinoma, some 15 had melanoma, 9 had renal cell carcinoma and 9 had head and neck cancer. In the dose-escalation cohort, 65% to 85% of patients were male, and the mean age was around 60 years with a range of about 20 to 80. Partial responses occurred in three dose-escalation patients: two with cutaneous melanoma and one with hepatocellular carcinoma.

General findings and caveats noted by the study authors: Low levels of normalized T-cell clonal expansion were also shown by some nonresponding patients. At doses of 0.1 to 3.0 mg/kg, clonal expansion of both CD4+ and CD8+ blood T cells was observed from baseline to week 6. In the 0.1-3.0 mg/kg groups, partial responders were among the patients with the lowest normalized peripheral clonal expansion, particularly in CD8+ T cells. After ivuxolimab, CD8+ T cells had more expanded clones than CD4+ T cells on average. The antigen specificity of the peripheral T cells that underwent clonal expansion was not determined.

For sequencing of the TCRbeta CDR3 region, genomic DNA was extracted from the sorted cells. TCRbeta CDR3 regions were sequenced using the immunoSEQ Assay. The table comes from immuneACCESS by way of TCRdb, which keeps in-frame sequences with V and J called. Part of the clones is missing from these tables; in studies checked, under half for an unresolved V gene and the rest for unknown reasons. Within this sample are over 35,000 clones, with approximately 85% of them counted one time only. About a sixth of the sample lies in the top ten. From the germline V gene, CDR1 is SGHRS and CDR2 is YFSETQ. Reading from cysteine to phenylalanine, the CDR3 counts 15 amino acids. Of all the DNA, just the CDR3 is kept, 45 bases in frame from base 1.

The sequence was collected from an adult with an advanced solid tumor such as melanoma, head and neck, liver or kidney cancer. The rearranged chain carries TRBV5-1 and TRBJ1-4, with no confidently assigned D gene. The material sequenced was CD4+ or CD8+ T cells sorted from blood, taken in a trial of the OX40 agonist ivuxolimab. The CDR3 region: CASSFDGPTNEKLFF. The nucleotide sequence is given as TGTGCCAGCAGCTTTGATGGGCCAACTAATGAAAAACTGTTTTTT.